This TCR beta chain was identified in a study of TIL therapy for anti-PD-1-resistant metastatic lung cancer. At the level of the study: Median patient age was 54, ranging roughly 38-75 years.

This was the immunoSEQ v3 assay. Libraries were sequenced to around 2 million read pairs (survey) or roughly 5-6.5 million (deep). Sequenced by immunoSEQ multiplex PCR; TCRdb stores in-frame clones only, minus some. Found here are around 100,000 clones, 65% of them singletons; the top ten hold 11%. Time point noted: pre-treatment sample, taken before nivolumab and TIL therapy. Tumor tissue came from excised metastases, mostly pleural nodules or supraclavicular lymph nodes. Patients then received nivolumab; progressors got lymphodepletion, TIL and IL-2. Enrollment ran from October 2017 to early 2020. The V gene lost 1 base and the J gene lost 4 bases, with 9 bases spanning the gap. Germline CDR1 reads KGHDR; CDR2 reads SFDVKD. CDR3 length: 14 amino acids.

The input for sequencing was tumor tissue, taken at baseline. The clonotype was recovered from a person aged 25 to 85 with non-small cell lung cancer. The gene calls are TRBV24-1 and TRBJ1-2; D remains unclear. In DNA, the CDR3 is TGTGCCACCAGTGATTTTACCAGCTTCTATGGCTACACCTTC. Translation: CATSDFTSFYGYTF.